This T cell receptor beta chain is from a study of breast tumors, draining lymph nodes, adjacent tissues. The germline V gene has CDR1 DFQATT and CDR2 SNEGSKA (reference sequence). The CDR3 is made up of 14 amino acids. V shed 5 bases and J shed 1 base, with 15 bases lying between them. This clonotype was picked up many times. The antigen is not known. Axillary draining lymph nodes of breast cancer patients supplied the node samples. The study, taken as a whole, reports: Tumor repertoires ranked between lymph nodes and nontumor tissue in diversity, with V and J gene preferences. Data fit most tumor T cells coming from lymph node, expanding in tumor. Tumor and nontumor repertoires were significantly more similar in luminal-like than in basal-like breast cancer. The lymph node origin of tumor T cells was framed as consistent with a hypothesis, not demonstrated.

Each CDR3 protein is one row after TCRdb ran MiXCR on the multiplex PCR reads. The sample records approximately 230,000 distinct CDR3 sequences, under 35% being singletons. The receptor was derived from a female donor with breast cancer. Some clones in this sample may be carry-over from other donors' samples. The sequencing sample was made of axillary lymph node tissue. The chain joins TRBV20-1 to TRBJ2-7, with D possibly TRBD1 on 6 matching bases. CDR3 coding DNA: TGCAGTGCTCCGAGGACAGTCGCTTCCTACGAGCAGTACTTC. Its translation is CSAPRTVASYEQYF.